This paragraph covers one T cell receptor beta chain sequence. Study processing details: Amplifying reference gene primers gave estimates of nucleated cell counts. The protocol was immunoSEQ multiplex PCR, while the TCRdb copy is restricted to in-frame clones and leaves out a portion. V and J calls and clone size are those listed in that table; D and trimming were worked out from the DNA. The sample has roughly 250,000 clones; about nine tenths are singletons. This entry comes from a study of blood T cell repertoires in COVID-19. Study-level background: Spain, Italy and the United States supplied samples that represented acute and convalescent COVID-19. PBMCs, B-cell-depleted T cells, or T cells provided the cDNA or gDNA that made up the material.

Germline V CDR1 and CDR2: SGHKS, YYEKEE (reference sequence). The CDR3 spans 19 residues. With V trimmed by 2 bases and J by 0 bases, 6 bases remained unmatched. This sequence originates from a man aged 60-69 years who had recovered from COVID-19. The sample was peripheral blood. The chain carries TRBV5-5 and TRBJ1-6; 12 bases agree with TRBD1. CDR3 nucleotides: TGTGCCAGCAGCTTATCCGGGACAGGGGGCAGCTCCTATAATTCACCCCTCCACTTT. It yields the protein CASSLSGTGGSSYNSPLHF.